Listed here are 10 T cell receptor beta chains from one sample, sequenced in a study of cytomegalovirus exposure and HLA in healthy donors. Use of 60 Vbeta and 13 Jbeta primers characterized the PCR. Sequenced by immunoSEQ multiplex PCR; TCRdb stores in-frame clones only, minus some. The top ten clones hold under 7% of a sample with about 130,000 clones, 85% of them seen once. Sequencing used PBMCs. Receptor source: a woman in her twenties or thirties in good health and CMV-seropositive.

This chain joins TRBV7-6 and TRBJ1-1; tentative D call: TRBD1 (5 bases). Trimming took 1 base from V and 1 from J, leaving 13 bases between them. In germline, CDR1 is SGHVS, CDR2 FNYEAQ. The CDR3 loop spans 16 amino acids. DNA for the CDR3: TGTGCCAGCAGCTTAGGGGGAGGGGCTGCGAACACTGAAGCTTTCTTT. Translated, it gives CASSLGGGAANTEAFF.

CDR3 sequence reads: CASRGQANTEAFF. DNA for the CDR3: TGTGCCAGCAGGGGACAGGCGAACACTGAAGCTTTCTTT. The V call is TRBV7-9, the J call TRBJ1-1; TRBD1 matches at 8 bases. In germline, CDR1 is SEHNR, CDR2 FQNEAQ (reference sequence). The CDR3 spans 13 residues. With 6 bases clipped from V and 1 base from J, the junction kept 1 base outside the gene matches.

The CDR3 bases are TGTGCCAGCAGCCAAGACGGGACAAACACTGAAGCTTTCTTT. Its translation is CASSQDGTNTEAFF. The rearrangement joins TRBV4-2 to TRBJ1-1; maybe TRBD1 (6 bases). Trimming removed 0 bases from V and 2 bases from J, with 7 bases in between. The CDR3 consists of 14 residues. The germline CDR1 and CDR2 sequences are LGHNA and YNFKEQ.

The genes are TRBV7-3 and TRBJ2-3, with 10 bases matching TRBD1. This CDR3 has 14 residues. The germline V gene has CDR1 SGHTA and CDR2 FQGTGA. V lost 5 bases and J lost 6; bases outside the gene matches: 5. CDR3 nucleotide sequence: TGTGCCAGCAGCATGGGACAGGGGTGGGATACGCAGTATTTT. Translation gives CASSMGQGWDTQYF.

The chain is built from TRBV5-1 and TRBJ2-1, with TRBD2 identical over 10 bases. Germline V gene lookup returns CDR1 SGHRS and CDR2 YFSETQ. The CDR3 has 14 residues. The J segment lost 5 bases and the V segment lost 6 bases, leaving 5 bases of the junction unmatched. CDR3 residues: CASNLAGAHNEQFF. The CDR3 DNA is TGCGCCAGCAACCTAGCGGGGGCCCACAATGAGCAGTTCTTC.

The chain has TRBV19 and TRBJ1-2, with 8 bases fitting TRBD1. The V gene end was trimmed by 4 bases and the J gene end by 4 bases; junction bases not matched to a gene: 8. Germline loops: CDR1 LNHDA, CDR2 SQIVND (reference sequence). The length of the CDR3 is 15 residues. The CDR3 region has the DNA TGTGCCAGTAGTAAGAACAGGGGGGATTTCTATGGCTACACCTTC. Its protein is CASSKNRGDFYGYTF.

This clone was detected only once. The chain links TRBV6-6 to TRBJ1-5, with D possibly matching TRBD1 (5 bases). The germline V gene has CDR1 MNHNY and CDR2 SVGAGI (reference sequence). V lost 7 bases to trimming and J lost 7 bases, with 20 bases between them. CDR3 length: 15 residues. DNA for the CDR3: TGTGCCAGCAACAACCCGGCCCGGGGGAGCCAGCCCCAGCATTTT. Protein product: CASNNPARGSQPQHF.

This clone was seen only a few times. This sample includes further DNA sequences coding for the same CDR3. The chain has TRBV6-5 and TRBJ1-1; D remains unclear. There are 12 residues in the CDR3. The germline gives CDR1 MNHEY, CDR2 SVGAGI. V was pared by 7 bases and J by 3 bases, with 9 bases between. The CDR3 coding sequence is TGTGCCAGCAATCGGGGTGACACTGAAGCTTTCTTT. Translating it yields CASNRGDTEAFF.

The rearrangement joins TRBV6-1 to TRBJ1-4; the match to TRBD1 covers 11 bases. CDR3 size: 15 residues. The germline V gene has CDR1 MNHNS and CDR2 SASEGT. V gave up 2 bases and J gave up 7 bases; unmatched junction bases: 3. The CDR3 reads CASSERTGGGEKLFF. Written as DNA, the CDR3 is TGTGCCAGCAGTGAAAGGACAGGGGGCGGTGAAAAACTGTTTTTT.

The rearrangement joins TRBV2 to TRBJ2-2, with D hard to call. Trimming stripped 7 bases from V and 7 bases from J, with 13 bases between. Germline CDR1 SNHLY, CDR2 FYNNEI. The CDR3 is made up of 13 amino acids. CDR3: CASTGESGGELFF. CDR3 nucleotides: TGTGCCAGCACCGGAGAGAGTGGCGGGGAGCTGTTTTTT.